This TCR beta chain was retrieved from a study of blood T cell repertoires in COVID-19 (dated by TCRdb to 2018 to 2021). Regarding the study in general: Samples from collaborators originated in the United States, Italy and Spain and spanned both the acute and convalescent phases of COVID-19. The prospective study material was composed of cDNA or gDNA derived from T cells, B-cell-depleted T cells, or PBMCs. Subjects who had been exposed to COVID-19, were actively infected with it, or had recovered from it provided the deeply sampled blood TCRbeta repertoires that made up the dataset. The repertoires were made available in a free public database intended to serve as a resource for research on the immune response to SARS-CoV-2. The samples were drawn from two sources: the first 160 participants of the ongoing ImmuneRACE study, and 1,000 to 1,500 subjects contributed by 6 global collaborators. The sample metadata nearly always contained a de-identified subject ID, COVID-19 status, age in years and sex. Where HLA class I and class II types were available, the types were taken from metadata supplied by the sample provider, not from assay-based typing.

Including the terminal cysteine and phenylalanine, the CDR3 comprises 15 residues. The read is trimmed to its CDR3 DNA, 45 bases read in frame from base 1. CDR1 and CDR2 were assigned from the germline V gene as KGHSH and LQKENI. V and J lose 2 bases and 5 bases, and a span of 10 bases separates them. In regard to this clone: This clone's antigen is unknown. Base quality data are lacking; no much larger clone is found one base away.

Paper-wide results and their limitations: Clinical and demographic metadata were provided uncurated, with the amount varying by source and participant.

The immunoSEQ Assay, a bias-controlled multiplex PCR, was used to amplify TCRbeta CDR3 regions from genomic DNA. Per the authors' processing: The number of nucleated cells in each sample was estimated by amplification of reference gene primers within the assay. To quantify the absolute abundance of each unique TCRbeta CDR3 rearrangement, sequence reads were collapsed and filtered. For each sample, productive Simpson clonality was calculated by taking the square root of Simpson's diversity index across productive rearrangements. Drawn from immuneACCESS, this table holds only the in-frame rearrangements with V and J called that TCRdb kept. Clones are partly lost; checked studies trace under half to an unresolved V gene and leave the rest unexplained. The V and J calls and the clone size are those of that table, but D and trimming were determined from the DNA. In this sample the table shows under 200,000 clones, 70% to 90% of which occur a single time. Clones ranked in the top ten supply 3.5% to 5% of the sample.

Participants in the prospective study were aged roughly 18 to 89 years, lived in under 30 United States geographic areas, and enrolled through a virtual design. In the prospective study, cohorts were assigned on the basis of participant-reported clinical history obtained from a screening survey and a study questionnaire. ImmuneRACE Cohort 3 recovered participants were defined by two consecutive negative NP/OP PCR tests, healthcare professional clearance, or symptom resolution. In the prospective study, mobile phlebotomists collected whole blood, serum and a nasopharyngeal or oropharyngeal swab from each participant. Prospective study participants could optionally give additional blood draws and questionnaires over an approximately 2-month period. Before DNA extraction, blood samples from the prospective study were shipped at room temperature or frozen.

The sample comprised PBMCs or T cells enriched from blood (not recorded which). The sequence was collected from a woman aged 50 to 65 who had recovered from COVID-19. Recombination linked TRBV18 to TRBJ1-6; no D gene is confidently identified. Here is the DNA: TGTGCCAGCTCACCATATTATCGGGATAATTCACCCCTCCACTTT. It codes for CASSPYYRDNSPLHF. The CDR3 plus the reference TRBV18 and TRBJ1-6 genes for the other parts give the full variable domain: NAGVMQNPRHLVRRRGQEARLRCSPMKGHSHVYWYRQLPEEGLKFMVYLQKENIIDESGMPKERFSAEFPKEGPSILRIQQVVRGDSAAYFCASSPYYRDNSPLHFGNGTRLTVT.